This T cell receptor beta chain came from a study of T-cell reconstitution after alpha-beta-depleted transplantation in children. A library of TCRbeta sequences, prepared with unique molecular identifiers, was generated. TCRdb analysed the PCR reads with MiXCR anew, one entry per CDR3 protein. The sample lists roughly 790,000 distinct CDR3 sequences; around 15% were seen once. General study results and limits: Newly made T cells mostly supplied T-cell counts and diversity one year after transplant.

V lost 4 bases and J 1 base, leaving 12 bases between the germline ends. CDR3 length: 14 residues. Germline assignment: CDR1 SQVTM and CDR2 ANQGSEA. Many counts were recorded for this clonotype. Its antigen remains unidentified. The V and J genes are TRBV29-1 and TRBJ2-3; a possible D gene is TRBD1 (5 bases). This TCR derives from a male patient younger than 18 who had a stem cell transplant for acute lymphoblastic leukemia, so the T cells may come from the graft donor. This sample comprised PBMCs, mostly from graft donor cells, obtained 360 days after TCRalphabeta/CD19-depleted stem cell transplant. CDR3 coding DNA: TGCAGCGTTGGCCAAAAGGGGCGCACAGATACGCAGTATTTT. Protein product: CSVGQKGRTDTQYF.